This T cell receptor (beta chain) came from a study of T cells after yellow fever vaccination (dated by TCRdb to 2018 to 2020). Study-wide context: The SMART-Seq v4 Ultra Low Input RNA kit was used to prepare libraries from fractions with low cell numbers. Blood was collected at multiple timepoints before and after primary and secondary immunization, and bulk PBMC replicates and cell subsets were isolated. Two healthy male donors, one aged 18 to 29 and one aged 30 to 40 years, were included in the cohort. To track T-cell clones before and after primary and booster YFV17D yellow fever vaccination, bulk TCR alpha and beta repertoires were sequenced longitudinally.

This sample was sequenced with an Illumina NovaSeq 6000. Synthesis of TCR cDNA relied on 5'RACE template switching, a step that introduced a universal primer site along with unique molecular identifiers. Priming for cDNA synthesis came from both the TCR alpha and TCR beta constant segments. Two PCR steps were used to amplify libraries, with sample barcodes and sequencing adapters being added in the second step. Libraries were sequenced on Illumina HiSeq 2500 (2x100 bp) or NovaSeq (2x150 bp). The source study handled its data this way. MIGEC handled demultiplexing of reads and collapsing into UMI consensus sequences, while MiXCR performed V(D)J alignment. Using edgeR on replicate PBMC samples, clonotypes were called vaccine-responding if FDR was below 0.01 and the log2 fold change was above 5 up to day 15. CD4 or CD8 identity was assigned to each bulk clonotype according to whether the clonotype was present at higher abundance in the sequenced CD4 repertoire or the sequenced CD8 repertoire. The public reads were quality trimmed at Q25 with fastp and then assembled into clones with MiXCR by TCRdb, keeping productive beta chains. All rows with the same CDR3 protein become a single entry with the most common DNA and genes. In this record, the V and J calls reflect TCRdb's handling and not the investigators' own analysis. The sample contains about 310,000 distinct CDR3 sequences, roughly 4% of them found a single time. The ten largest clones represent about a quarter of the sample.

This clonotype was seen ten or more times. There is no known antigen for this receptor. No much larger clone exists at a distance of one base, and base qualities are not known. Points the paper makes about the study in general: Most clones expanded after primary vaccination were re-detected after the booster (approximately 95% of CD4 and 88% of CD8), suggesting broad memory maintenance. Compared with the primary T-cell response, the secondary T-cell response was weaker but faster, peaking on day 5 rather than day 15. A small share of clonotypes occurred in both CD4 and CD8 compartments, likely arising from convergent recombination. Because the study included only a couple of donors, the extent to which the findings can be generalized is limited. Computational filtering was needed because FACS-sorted repertoires could contain abundant contaminating clonotypes from the bulk population.

The treatment or condition label, as the study defines it: live attenuated yellow fever vaccine strain. At every blood-draw timepoint, two biological replicates of bulk PBMCs were collected. PBMCs were isolated from peripheral blood using a standard Ficoll-Paque protocol. TriZol was used to extract RNA from bulk PBMCs, from CD4 and CD8 fractions, and from dextramer-positive and dextramer-negative fractions. Relative to germline, V is 5 bases shorter and J is 5 bases shorter, with 7 bases between their ends. The germline V gene (reference sequence) sets CDR1 to SEHNR and CDR2 to FQNEAQ. The cysteine opens and the phenylalanine closes a CDR3 of 12 amino acids. Only CDR3 DNA is held: 36 bases, read in frame from base 1.

The chain is encoded by TRBV7-9 joined to TRBJ1-5; a tentative D match to TRBD1 spans 5 bases. The TCR sequence derives from a man aged 18 to 30 who received the YFV17D yellow fever vaccine. The material was PBMCs, obtained on the day of the yellow fever booster vaccination. At the DNA level, the sequence is TGTGCCAGCAGCCGAGGGGATCAGCCCCAGCATTTT. This is translated as CASSRGDQPQHF. Beyond the CDR3, the reference TRBV7-9 and TRBJ1-5 genes provide the residues; the full variable domain reads: DTGVSQNPRHKITKRGQNVTFRCDPISEHNRLYWYRQTLGQGPEFLTYFQNEAQLEKSRLLSDRFSAERPKGSFSTLEIQRTEQGDSAMYLCASSRGDQPQHFGDGTRLSIL.